This TCR beta chain appears in the sequencing data of a study of OX40 agonist ivuxolimab in advanced cancers. Background on the study: Among those treated, three patients had partial responses, one with hepatocellular carcinoma and two with cutaneous melanoma.

Details on this clone: Its target is not known.

Findings and limits, study-wide: Undetermined was the antigen specificity of the expanded peripheral T cells. More expanded clones were found, on average, in CD8+ than in CD4+ T cells.

V gave up 6 bases and J gave up 2 bases; unmatched junction bases: 8. Germline CDR1 reads MNHEY; CDR2 reads SVGAGI. The CDR3 length is 15 residues. This table comes from immunoSEQ multiplex PCR, and its TCRdb copy is limited to in-frame clones, with some not included. The sample lists tens of thousands of clones; roughly 84% were seen once. The sequence was obtained from an adult with an advanced solid tumor such as melanoma, head and neck, liver or kidney cancer. This specimen was CD4+ or CD8+ T cells sorted from blood, taken in a trial of the OX40 agonist ivuxolimab. The chain links TRBV6-5 to TRBJ2-3; 7 nucleotides line up with TRBD2. CDR3 protein: CASSGRGDPTDTQYF. In nucleotides, the CDR3 is TGTGCCAGCAGCGGTCGGGGGGACCCCACAGATACGCAGTATTTT.